These 21 T cell receptor beta chains were all obtained from the same sample, sequenced in a study of blood T cell repertoires in COVID-19. Profiling relied on immunoSEQ multiplex PCR, and the TCRdb table lists in-frame clones only, not all of them. Of 200,000 to 250,000 clones listed, around 89% are singletons. The sample comprised peripheral blood. These receptors all stem from a man aged 25-45 years with COVID-19, enrolled during active disease.

The chain is built from TRBV29-1 and TRBJ2-1; 10 bases match TRBD1. Per the germline V gene, CDR1 is SQVTM and CDR2 is ANQGSEA. The CDR3 runs to 15 residues. V was pared by 6 bases and J by 4 bases, with 9 bases of the junction left unmatched. The CDR3 nucleotides are TGCAGCGTCGCAGATGGACAGGGGGAGTACAATGAGCAGTTCTTC. Translated: CSVADGQGEYNEQFF.

The chain is built from TRBV7-2 and TRBJ1-1, with D hard to call. The germline CDR1 and CDR2 sequences are SGHTA and FQGNSA. CDR3 length: 12 residues. The germline V and J ends were trimmed by 6 bases and 5 bases, with 10 bases remaining between them. CDR3 bases: TGTGCCAGCAGTAGGAGTTGGACTGAAGCTTTCTTT. Translating it yields CASSRSWTEAFF.

This chain uses TRBV6-5 with TRBJ1-1; 9 bases are shared with TRBD1. Germline loops: CDR1 MNHEY, CDR2 SVGAGI. This CDR3 is 15 amino acids long. V dropped 0 bases and J dropped 5; count of bases not matched to a gene: 4. As DNA, the CDR3 is TGTGCCAGCAGTTACTCGGACAGGGGAGGTACTGAAGCTTTCTTT. Its translation: CASSYSDRGGTEAFF.

This clone was seen just once. The gene calls are TRBV9 and TRBJ1-6; no clear D gene. Trimming cost V 3 bases and J 7 bases, with 14 bases left between them. The CDR3 sequence is 15 residues long. Germline V CDR1 and CDR2: SGDLS, YYNGEE. The CDR3 here is CASSAVAFGNSPLHF. DNA for the CDR3: TGTGCCAGCAGCGCCGTCGCTTTCGGGAATTCACCCCTCCACTTT.

This clone was detected only a few times. The rearrangement joins TRBV25-1 to TRBJ1-2; weak D call: TRBD1 (6 bases). In germline, CDR1 is MGHDK, CDR2 SYGVNS. V lost 2 bases, J lost 5 bases, and 6 bases lay in between. The CDR3 spans 12 residues. The CDR3 is CASSEQGYGYTF. The CDR3, as DNA: TGTGCCAGCAGTGAACAGGGGTATGGCTACACCTTC.

The CDR3 DNA reads as TGTGCCAGCAGCCTCCGGTACTACGAGCAGTACTTC. The encoded protein is CASSLRYYEQYF. The chain recombines TRBV7-2 with TRBJ2-7; D unresolved. Germline V gene data show CDR1 as SGHTA and CDR2 as FQGNSA. V was trimmed by 5 bases and J by 3 bases, leaving 8 bases between them. This CDR3 is built from 12 residues.

V and J are TRBV4-3 and TRBJ2-2; TRBD2 aligns across 7 bases. V shed 4 bases, J shed 0 bases, and the junction held 14 bases outside the gene matches. CDR1 and CDR2 from the germline V gene are LGHNA and YSLEER. This CDR3 contains 19 residues. The CDR3 bases are TGCGCCAGCAGCCCGGCGAACCACCCTAGCGGCTCGAACACCGGGGAGCTGTTTTTT. Encoded protein: CASSPANHPSGSNTGELFF.

In DNA form, the CDR3 reads TGTGCCAGTAGTACTGAGGGTGGGAATTGGCAGCCCCAGCATTTT. It translates to CASSTEGGNWQPQHF. V is TRBV19 and J is TRBJ1-5; no firm D call. The ends were cut back, 4 bases at V and 7 bases at J, with 17 bases in the middle. The germline V gene has CDR1 LNHDA and CDR2 SQIVND (reference sequence). The CDR3 extends over 15 amino acids.

The gene calls are TRBV7-2 and TRBJ2-1, with 8 bases matching TRBD2. This CDR3 contains 14 residues. V dropped 5 bases and J dropped 8; count of bases not matched to a gene: 8. Germline CDR1 reads SGHTA; CDR2 reads FQGNSA. The CDR3 DNA reads TGTGCCAGCAGCCGGAGCGGGAGAACCCATGAGCAGTTCTTC. It specifies CASSRSGRTHEQFF. Full variable domain (rest looked up from reference TRBV7-2 and TRBJ2-1): GAGVSQSPSNKVTEKGKDVELRCDPISGHTALYWYRQSLGQGLEFLIYFQGNSAPDKSGLPSDRFSAERTGGSVSTLTIQRTQQEDSAVYLCASSRSGRTHEQFFGPGTRLTVL.

The V gene is TRBV7-9, the J gene TRBJ2-4, with TRBD2 matching over 12 bases. Germline V gene data show CDR1 as SEHNR and CDR2 as FQNEAQ (reference sequence). Trimming removed 4 bases from V and 7 bases from J; junction bases left unmatched: 5. There are 15 residues in the CDR3. The CDR3 coding sequence is TGTGCCAGCAGCTCCCGTGGACTAGCGGGGAACATTCAGTACTTC. Residues: CASSSRGLAGNIQYF.

The rearrangement uses TRBV5-1 and TRBJ1-2, with D possibly being TRBD1 (5 bases). Germline lookup yields CDR1 SGHRS and CDR2 YFSETQ. The CDR3 spans 14 residues. V lost 4 bases and J 2 bases, leaving 12 bases between the germline ends. CDR3 region: CASSRDSQNYGYTF. The CDR3 DNA is TGCGCCAGCAGCCGTGACAGCCAAAACTATGGCTACACCTTC.

The V and J genes are TRBV30 and TRBJ1-5; D is unresolved. The germline gives CDR1 GTSNPN, CDR2 SVGIG (reference sequence). Trimming shortened V by 2 bases and J by 0 bases, and 5 bases separated the two germline ends. CDR3 length: 13 amino acids. DNA for the CDR3: TGTGCCTGGAGTTACAGTAGCAATCAGCCCCAGCATTTT. It encodes CAWSYSSNQPQHF.

Notes on this clone: This sample includes further DNA sequences coding for the same CDR3. This chain links TRBV5-1 with TRBJ2-5; 11 nucleotides line up with TRBD1. This CDR3 comprises 16 residues. Germline loops: CDR1 SGHRS, CDR2 YFSETQ. The junction had 5 bases not matched to a gene; V was cut back by 4 bases and J by 0 bases. CDR3 DNA: TGCGCCAGCAGCCCAGGGACAGGGGGGTACCAAGAGACCCAGTACTTC. Translating it yields CASSPGTGGYQETQYF.

This chain connects TRBV27 to TRBJ1-4; D remains ambiguous. The germline gives CDR1 MNHEY, CDR2 SMNVEV (reference sequence). The ends were cut back, 6 bases at V and 0 bases at J, with 8 bases in the middle. The CDR3 loop spans 14 amino acids. The CDR3 is CASSPRSTNEKLFF. CDR3 in DNA: TGTGCCAGCAGCCCGAGGTCAACTAATGAAAAACTGTTTTTT.

The rearrangement links TRBV7-2 to TRBJ1-3, with 7 bases matching TRBD1. Germline V gives CDR1 SGHTA, CDR2 FQGNSA. V shed 1 base and J 6 bases; nucleotides not matched to a gene: 3. This CDR3 spans 14 amino acids. In DNA, the CDR3 is TGTGCCAGCAGCTTAGTAGGGGGCTCAAACACCATATATTTT. This encodes CASSLVGGSNTIYF. The whole variable domain, remainder taken from reference TRBV7-2 and TRBJ1-3, is GAGVSQSPSNKVTEKGKDVELRCDPISGHTALYWYRQSLGQGLEFLIYFQGNSAPDKSGLPSDRFSAERTGGSVSTLTIQRTQQEDSAVYLCASSLVGGSNTIYFGEGSWLTVV.

V gene TRBV4-2 combines with J gene TRBJ2-5; 11 bases fit TRBD2. The germline V gene encodes CDR1 LGHNA and CDR2 YNFKEQ. The CDR3 contains 16 residues. V was clipped by 2 bases and J by 5 bases; unmatched bases: 7. CDR3 residues: CASSQLSGGAGETQYF. CDR3 coding DNA: TGTGCCAGCAGCCAACTTAGCGGGGGGGCTGGGGAGACCCAGTACTTC.

The chain employs TRBV6-6 and TRBJ1-1, with D perhaps TRBD1 (6 bases). CDR1 is MNHNY and CDR2 is SVGAGI in the germline V gene (reference sequence). Trimming removed 0 bases from V and 5 bases from J, with 7 bases in between. The length of the CDR3 is 13 residues. Here the CDR3 DNA reads TGTGCCAGCAGTTACTCTCAGGGGACTGAAGCTTTCTTT. Amino acid sequence: CASSYSQGTEAFF.

The rearrangement joins TRBV4-2 to TRBJ1-2; D remains unclear. This CDR3 region has 18 residues. Looked up from germline, CDR1 is LGHNA and CDR2 is YNFKEQ. V was cut by 6 bases and J by 0 bases, with 23 bases left in between. This CDR3 is CASRYQWVERGANYGYTF. Written as DNA, the CDR3 is TGTGCCAGCAGATACCAATGGGTAGAGCGGGGAGCTAACTATGGCTACACCTTC.

The V gene is TRBV6-1, the J gene TRBJ1-4; D gene unclear. This CDR3 region has 13 residues. Germline CDR1 MNHNS, CDR2 SASEGT. Deletions cut 2 bases from V and 7 bases from J, with 8 bases between. CDR3 sequence: CASSEKLAEKLFF. The CDR3 bases are TGTGCCAGCAGTGAAAAATTGGCTGAAAAACTGTTTTTT.

The chain joins TRBV7-9 to TRBJ2-5; D uncertain. The length of the CDR3 is 15 residues. Germline assignment: CDR1 SEHNR and CDR2 FQNEAQ (reference sequence). The germline V and J ends were trimmed by 0 bases and 5 bases, with 13 bases remaining between them. The CDR3 reads CASSLAGSPRETQYF. The CDR3 bases are TGTGCCAGCAGCTTAGCGGGCTCTCCACGGGAGACCCAGTACTTC.

As regards this clone: The same CDR3 arises from other DNA sequences in this sample as well. This sequence joins TRBV7-9 and TRBJ1-1; 7 bases fit TRBD1. The CDR3 runs 15 residues. Germline CDR1 and CDR2: SEHNR and FQNEAQ (reference sequence). The ends lost 1 base at V and 1 base at J; junction bases unmatched: 3. For the CDR3, the DNA is TGTGCCAGCAGCTTAGGGACAGGACGGAACACTGAAGCTTTCTTT. It translates to CASSLGTGRNTEAFF.